This T cell receptor (beta chain) was identified in a study of T cells after yellow fever vaccination. This clonotype appeared many times. As yet, its antigen is unknown. Whole-study results and caveats: Contamination by abundant bulk-population clonotypes could be present in FACS-sorted repertoires.

This CDR3 has 15 amino acids. Germline V lookup: CDR1 MNHEY, CDR2 SVGAGI. The germline V and J ends were trimmed by 0 bases and 9 bases, with 12 bases remaining between them. From the 5' RACE reads, TCRdb called clonotypes with MiXCR, one entry per CDR3 protein. This sample yields around 310,000 distinct CDR3 sequences, of which approximately 3.9% are seen a single time; around 24% belongs to the top ten. This clonotype was obtained from a man between 18 and 29 years old who received the YFV17D yellow fever vaccine. The rearrangement joins TRBV6-5 to TRBJ1-6; tentatively, D is TRBD1 (5 bases). The source was PBMCs, collected 5 days after the yellow fever booster vaccination. This CDR3 is CASSYSDGGTSPLHF. The CDR3 DNA reads TGTGCCAGCAGTTACTCGGACGGGGGAACTTCACCCCTCCACTTT.